This T cell receptor beta chain came from a study of T cells in Graves' hyperthyroidism and ophthalmopathy. Under 3 months was the duration of disease in ophthalmopathy patients, who also had a Clinical Activity Score of at least 3 and a NOSPECS grade of at least 4. Over 9 ml of fresh peripheral blood supplied the PBMCs. Regions amplified from RNA transcripts were the TCR beta CDR3 regions. Researchers ran a first-round RT-PCR on the TCR CDR3 using the HTBI primer set. TCRdb re-derived calls from the multiplex PCR reads in MiXCR, one entry per CDR3 protein. The profile shows roughly 560,000 distinct CDR3 sequences, roughly 14% of them singletons. There are many counts of this clonotype. The sequenced material came from blood. The clonotype comes from a middle-aged woman with Graves' ophthalmopathy.

CDR3 in amino acids: CASSATSGRETQYF. As DNA, the CDR3 is TGTGCCAGCAGCGCCACTAGCGGGAGAGAGACCCAGTACTTC. This chain links TRBV7-2 with TRBJ2-5, with 11 bases lining up with TRBD2. The trim removed 5 bases at V and 4 bases at J, leaving 3 bases unmatched. The CDR3 is 14 residues long. Germline CDR1 and CDR2: SGHTA and FQGNSA. The variable domain in full, with the rest retrieved from reference TRBV7-2 and TRBJ2-5, is GAGVSQSPSNKVTEKGKDVELRCDPISGHTALYWYRQSLGQGLEFLIYFQGNSAPDKSGLPSDRFSAERTGGSVSTLTIQRTQQEDSAVYLCASSATSGRETQYFGPGTRLLVL.